The sequence of this T cell receptor (beta chain) was determined in a study of OX40 agonist ivuxolimab in advanced cancers. In the study overall: A male proportion of over 70% was recorded, with mean age roughly 62 years and range about 23 to 80. 30% to 40% of patients had received prior checkpoint inhibitor therapy. The study reported partial responses in three patients: one hepatocellular carcinoma, two cutaneous melanoma. Study findings and constraints: Among expanded peripheral T cells, antigen specificity went undetermined.

As to this clone: What it binds is unknown.

TCRdb keeps only in-frame clones here, not all; method: immunoSEQ multiplex PCR. The top ten hold about 15% of the sample, which has tens of thousands of clones, about 89% seen once. The sample here was CD4+ or CD8+ T cells sorted from blood, taken in a trial of the OX40 agonist ivuxolimab. The TCR comes from an adult with an advanced solid tumor such as melanoma, head and neck, liver or kidney cancer.

The CDR3 nucleotides read TGCGCCAGCAGCCACCCGACGGACCTAGGAACCCAGTACTTC. Translating gives CASSHPTDLGTQYF. The V and J genes are TRBV4-1 and TRBJ2-5; no reliable D call. V dropped 3 bases and J dropped 8 bases, with 16 bases sitting between them. The CDR3 is made up of 14 amino acids. From germline, CDR1 is MGHRA and CDR2 YSYEKL.